This TCR beta chain is from a study of T cells in Graves' hyperthyroidism and ophthalmopathy. This clonotype was seen more than once but under ten times. Amplification of TCR beta CDR3 regions was performed using RNA transcripts as template. The HTBI set primed first-round TCR CDR3 RT-PCR. TCRdb processed the multiplex PCR reads anew with MiXCR; each CDR3 protein has one entry. This sample has 550,000 to 650,000 distinct CDR3 sequences, with 11% to 15% found just once. CDR1 and CDR2 from the germline V gene are MGHRA and YSYEKL. CDR3 size: 16 residues. J was trimmed by 3 bases and V by 1 base; bases with no gene match: 8.

This sequence was found in a woman in her 40s with Graves' hyperthyroidism. Sequenced: blood. The chain links TRBV4-1 to TRBJ1-2, with 7 bases aligning to TRBD1. This CDR3 is CASSQARQGTYYGYTF. The CDR3 nucleotides read TGCGCCAGCAGCCAAGCAAGACAGGGTACTTACTATGGCTACACCTTC.